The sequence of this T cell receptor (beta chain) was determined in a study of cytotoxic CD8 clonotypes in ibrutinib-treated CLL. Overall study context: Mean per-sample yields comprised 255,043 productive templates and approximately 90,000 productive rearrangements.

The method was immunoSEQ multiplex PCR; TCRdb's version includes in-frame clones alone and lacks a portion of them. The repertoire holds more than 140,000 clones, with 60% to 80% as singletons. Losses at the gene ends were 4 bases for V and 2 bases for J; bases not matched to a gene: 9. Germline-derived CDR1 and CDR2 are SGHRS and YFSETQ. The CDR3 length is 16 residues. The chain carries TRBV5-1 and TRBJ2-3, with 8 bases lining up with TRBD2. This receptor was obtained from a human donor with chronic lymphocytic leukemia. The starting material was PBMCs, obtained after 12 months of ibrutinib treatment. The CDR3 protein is CASSRGTSDFTDTQYF. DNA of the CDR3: TGCGCCAGCAGCAGAGGGACTAGTGATTTCACAGATACGCAGTATTTT.